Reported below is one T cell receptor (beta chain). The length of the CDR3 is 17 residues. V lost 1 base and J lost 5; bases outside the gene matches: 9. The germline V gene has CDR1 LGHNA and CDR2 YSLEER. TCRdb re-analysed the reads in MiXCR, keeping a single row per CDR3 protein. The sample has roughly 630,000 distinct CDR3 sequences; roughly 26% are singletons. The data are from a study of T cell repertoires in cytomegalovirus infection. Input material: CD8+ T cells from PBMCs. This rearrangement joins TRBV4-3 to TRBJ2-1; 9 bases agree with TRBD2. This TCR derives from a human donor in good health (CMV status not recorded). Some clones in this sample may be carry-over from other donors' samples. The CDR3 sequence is CASSQGGGAGGDNEQFF. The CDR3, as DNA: TGCGCCAGCAGCCAAGGCGGAGGAGCGGGGGGAGACAATGAGCAGTTCTTC.